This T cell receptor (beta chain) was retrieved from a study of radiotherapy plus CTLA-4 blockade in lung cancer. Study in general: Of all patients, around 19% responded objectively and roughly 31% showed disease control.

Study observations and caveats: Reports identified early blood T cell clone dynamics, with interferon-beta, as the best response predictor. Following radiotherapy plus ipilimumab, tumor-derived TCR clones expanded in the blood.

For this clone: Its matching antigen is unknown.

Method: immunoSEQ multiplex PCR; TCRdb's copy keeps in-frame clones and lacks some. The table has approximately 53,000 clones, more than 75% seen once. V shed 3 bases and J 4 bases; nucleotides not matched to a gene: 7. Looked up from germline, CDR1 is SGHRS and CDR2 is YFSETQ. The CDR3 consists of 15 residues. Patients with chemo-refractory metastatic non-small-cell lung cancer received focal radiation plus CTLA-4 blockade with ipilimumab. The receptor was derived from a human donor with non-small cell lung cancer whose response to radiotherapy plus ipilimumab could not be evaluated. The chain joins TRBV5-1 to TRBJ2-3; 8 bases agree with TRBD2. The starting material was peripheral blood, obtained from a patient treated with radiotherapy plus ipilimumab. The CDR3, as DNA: TGCGCCAGCAGCTATATTTTAGCGGGGTCAGATACGCAGTATTTT. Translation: CASSYILAGSDTQYF.